This T cell receptor beta chain derives from a study of blood T cell repertoires in COVID-19. As for the study in general: Nucleic acid was either cDNA or gDNA, and it came from T cells, B-cell-depleted T cells, or PBMCs.

CDR1 SQVTM and CDR2 ANQGSEA come from the germline V gene. This CDR3 spans 13 amino acids. J was trimmed by 4 bases and V by 6 bases; bases with no gene match: 0. Source study methods: Reference gene primer amplification gave nucleated cell count estimates. Repertoires were generated with immunoSEQ multiplex PCR, while TCRdb's copy carries only in-frame clones and drops some. V, J and clone size are those of that table, while D and trimming were read from the DNA. The data hold 55,000 to 75,000 clones, with around 83% observed a single time. This clonotype was sampled from a man in his 70s with acute or convalescent COVID-19. The rearrangement links TRBV29-1 to TRBJ2-3; 14 positions agree with TRBD2. Source material: peripheral blood. CDR3 in DNA: TGCAGCGTGACTAGCGGGAGGGCAGATACGCAGTATTTT. This encodes CSVTSGRADTQYF.